This is a list of T cell receptor beta chains from one sample in a study of identical twins. TCRdb redid the calling of the 5' RACE reads with MiXCR, one entry per CDR3 protein. The sample has around 1.7 million distinct CDR3 sequences; around a third are singletons. The sample consisted of cord blood. The receptors here all came from a newborn girl in good health. Each CDR3 is given with its conserved first and last residue. Each record gives: clone size, V gene, J gene, D gene, CDR3 protein, CDR3 DNA. A D gene is named only where the DNA matches it firmly. Clone size is shown for a subset of rows, as once, few, many or a class of expanded clone.

clone size: many
V gene: TRBV6-6
J gene: TRBJ2-1
D gene: NA
CDR3 protein: CASSSIGNEQFF
CDR3 DNA: TGTGCCAGCAGTTCGATCGGCAATGAGCAGTTCTTC

clone size: NA
V gene: TRBV27
J gene: TRBJ1-2
D gene: NA
CDR3 protein: CASSLSVTGYGYTF
CDR3 DNA: TGTGCCAGCAGTTTAAGTGTGACAGGCTATGGCTACACCTTC

clone size: many
V gene: TRBV13
J gene: TRBJ2-7
D gene: NA
CDR3 protein: CASSSSAVAYEQYF
CDR3 DNA: TGTGCCAGCAGCTCCTCAGCGGTCGCCTACGAGCAGTACTTC

clone size: few
V gene: TRBV28
J gene: TRBJ2-7
D gene: NA
CDR3 protein: CASSLFSPTFYEQYF
CDR3 DNA: TGTGCCAGCAGTTTATTTAGCCCTACCTTCTACGAGCAGTACTTC

clone size: NA
V gene: TRBV7-4
J gene: TRBJ2-3
D gene: TRBD2
CDR3 protein: CASSPDGLAGEGDTQYF
CDR3 DNA: TGTGCCAGCAGCCCCGACGGTCTAGCGGGAGAGGGAGATACGCAGTATTTT

clone size: NA
V gene: TRBV14
J gene: TRBJ2-7
D gene: TRBD2
CDR3 protein: CASSPREGYNEQYF
CDR3 DNA: TGTGCCAGCAGCCCCCGGGAGGGCTACAATGAGCAGTACTTC

clone size: NA
V gene: TRBV5-1
J gene: TRBJ2-5
D gene: NA
CDR3 protein: CASSSQTVYQETQYF
CDR3 DNA: TGCGCCAGCAGCTCACAGACAGTATATCAAGAGACCCAGTACTTC

clone size: few
V gene: TRBV27
J gene: TRBJ2-7
D gene: NA
CDR3 protein: CASSAWAPRREQYF
CDR3 DNA: TGTGCCAGCAGTGCGTGGGCGCCGAGGAGGGAGCAGTACTTC

clone size: NA
V gene: TRBV2
J gene: TRBJ1-5
D gene: NA
CDR3 protein: CASTLMQGRAQPQHF
CDR3 DNA: TGTGCCAGCACCCTGATGCAGGGTAGGGCTCAGCCCCAGCATTTT

clone size: NA
V gene: TRBV2
J gene: TRBJ1-5
D gene: NA
CDR3 protein: CASSDEGDSNQPQHF
CDR3 DNA: TGTGCCAGCAGTGACGAGGGGGATAGCAATCAGCCCCAGCATTTT

clone size: few
V gene: TRBV5-1
J gene: TRBJ2-5
D gene: NA
CDR3 protein: CASRRVLFRRETQYF
CDR3 DNA: TGCGCCAGCAGGAGGGTTCTTTTCCGACGAGAGACCCAGTACTTC

clone size: NA
V gene: TRBV5-1
J gene: TRBJ2-1
D gene: NA
CDR3 protein: CASSFRSGKGVNEQFF
CDR3 DNA: TGCGCCAGCAGCTTTAGATCCGGGAAGGGGGTGAATGAGCAGTTCTTC

clone size: NA
V gene: TRBV27
J gene: TRBJ2-5
D gene: TRBD1
CDR3 protein: CASSPLNNRGQETQYF
CDR3 DNA: TGTGCCAGCAGTCCTCTCAACAACAGGGGGCAAGAGACCCAGTACTTC

clone size: NA
V gene: TRBV3-1
J gene: TRBJ2-1
D gene: NA
CDR3 protein: CASQRGIEQFF
CDR3 DNA: TGTGCCAGCCAAAGGGGGATTGAGCAGTTCTTC

clone size: NA
V gene: TRBV4-2
J gene: TRBJ2-5
D gene: NA
CDR3 protein: CASSQGPDLRAETQYF
CDR3 DNA: TGTGCCAGCAGCCAAGGTCCCGACCTTCGGGCGGAGACCCAGTACTTC

clone size: NA
V gene: TRBV20-1
J gene: TRBJ2-7
D gene: NA
CDR3 protein: CSARDRDRTYEQYF
CDR3 DNA: TGCAGTGCTAGGGATCGGGACCGCACCTACGAGCAGTACTTC

clone size: NA
V gene: TRBV28
J gene: TRBJ2-7
D gene: TRBD1
CDR3 protein: CASRVWRQGGYEQYF
CDR3 DNA: TGTGCCAGCAGAGTGTGGCGACAGGGTGGGTACGAGCAGTACTTC

clone size: NA
V gene: TRBV4-1
J gene: TRBJ2-6
D gene: NA
CDR3 protein: CASSQGDHSGANVLTF
CDR3 DNA: TGCGCCAGCAGCCAAGGGGACCACTCTGGGGCCAACGTCCTGACTTTC

clone size: many
V gene: TRBV29-1
J gene: TRBJ2-1
D gene: NA
CDR3 protein: CSAISGAYNEQFF
CDR3 DNA: TGCAGCGCCATTAGCGGAGCTTACAATGAGCAGTTCTTC

clone size: NA
V gene: TRBV5-1
J gene: TRBJ1-2
D gene: TRBD1
CDR3 protein: CASSLTGADYGYTF
CDR3 DNA: TGCGCCAGCAGCTTGACAGGGGCGGACTATGGCTACACCTTC

clone size: NA
V gene: TRBV6-1
J gene: TRBJ2-3
D gene: NA
CDR3 protein: CASRWEGTQYF
CDR3 DNA: TGTGCCAGCAGGTGGGAAGGTACGCAGTATTTT

clone size: few
V gene: TRBV25-1
J gene: TRBJ2-7
D gene: NA
CDR3 protein: CASSEYYGDTTYEQYF
CDR3 DNA: TGTGCCAGCAGTGAATATTACGGGGACACCACCTACGAGCAGTACTTC

clone size: few
V gene: TRBV20-1
J gene: TRBJ1-4
D gene: TRBD1
CDR3 protein: CSARVPGTGREKLFF
CDR3 DNA: TGCAGTGCTAGGGTCCCCGGGACAGGGCGTGAAAAGCTGTTTTTT

clone size: few
V gene: TRBV6-1
J gene: TRBJ1-5
D gene: NA
CDR3 protein: CASSEERGSDYSNQPQHF
CDR3 DNA: TGTGCCAGCAGTGAAGAGAGAGGGAGCGACTATAGCAATCAGCCCCAGCATTTT

clone size: NA
V gene: TRBV20-1
J gene: TRBJ1-1
D gene: TRBD1
CDR3 protein: CSGTTGLNTEAFF
CDR3 DNA: TGCAGTGGAACGACAGGGCTGAACACTGAAGCTTTCTTT

clone size: NA
V gene: TRBV5-1
J gene: TRBJ1-1
D gene: NA
CDR3 protein: CASSLDPSLNTEAFF
CDR3 DNA: TGCGCCAGCAGCTTGGATCCCAGCTTGAACACTGAAGCTTTCTTT

clone size: few
V gene: TRBV20-1
J gene: TRBJ1-2
D gene: TRBD1
CDR3 protein: CSATQQGARNYGYTF
CDR3 DNA: TGCAGTGCTACACAACAGGGGGCGCGTAACTATGGCTACACCTTC

clone size: few
V gene: TRBV18
J gene: TRBJ2-7
D gene: NA
CDR3 protein: CASSPPLGTYEQYF
CDR3 DNA: TGTGCCAGCTCACCACCGTTAGGGACCTACGAGCAGTACTTC

clone size: NA
V gene: TRBV12-1
J gene: TRBJ2-1
D gene: NA
CDR3 protein: CASSHRDCPYNEQFF
CDR3 DNA: TGTGCCAGCAGCCACCGGGACTGCCCTTACAATGAGCAGTTCTTC

clone size: few
V gene: TRBV20-1
J gene: TRBJ2-3
D gene: NA
CDR3 protein: CSARVLGFTDTQYF
CDR3 DNA: TGCAGTGCTAGAGTTCTGGGGTTCACAGATACGCAGTATTTT

clone size: NA
V gene: TRBV12-3/TRBV12-4
J gene: TRBJ1-1
D gene: NA
CDR3 protein: CASSQGVRGTEAFF
CDR3 DNA: TGTGCCAGCAGCCAAGGGGTAAGGGGAACTGAAGCTTTCTTT

clone size: NA
V gene: TRBV11-2
J gene: TRBJ1-1
D gene: NA
CDR3 protein: CASSLLATEAFF
CDR3 DNA: TGTGCCAGCAGCTTATTGGCCACTGAAGCTTTCTTT

clone size: few
V gene: TRBV4-2
J gene: TRBJ2-1
D gene: NA
CDR3 protein: CASSQDRRGNNEQFF
CDR3 DNA: TGTGCCAGCAGCCAAGATAGGCGGGGTAACAATGAGCAGTTCTTC

clone size: NA
V gene: TRBV12-3/TRBV12-4
J gene: TRBJ2-7
D gene: TRBD2
CDR3 protein: CASTPQLAGVFNEQYF
CDR3 DNA: TGTGCCAGCACCCCCCAACTAGCGGGAGTGTTCAATGAGCAGTACTTC

clone size: few
V gene: TRBV6-6
J gene: TRBJ1-2
D gene: NA
CDR3 protein: CASSYSGLDYGYTF
CDR3 DNA: TGTGCCAGCAGTTACTCGGGCCTGGACTATGGCTACACCTTC

clone size: NA
V gene: TRBV29-1
J gene: TRBJ1-4
D gene: NA
CDR3 protein: CSVGGYATNEKLFF
CDR3 DNA: TGCAGCGTTGGGGGGTATGCAACTAATGAAAAACTGTTTTTT

clone size: few
V gene: TRBV24-1
J gene: TRBJ2-1
D gene: TRBD2
CDR3 protein: CATSVGTTGNEQFF
CDR3 DNA: TGTGCCACCAGTGTGGGGACTACTGGCAATGAGCAGTTCTTC

clone size: NA
V gene: TRBV20-1
J gene: TRBJ1-1
D gene: TRBD1
CDR3 protein: CSAPKFQGANTEAFF
CDR3 DNA: TGCAGTGCCCCAAAGTTCCAGGGGGCTAACACTGAAGCTTTCTTT

clone size: many
V gene: TRBV20-1
J gene: TRBJ2-7
D gene: NA
CDR3 protein: CSASGIPEYYEQYF
CDR3 DNA: TGCAGTGCTAGCGGGATCCCAGAATACTACGAGCAGTACTTC

clone size: many
V gene: TRBV20-1
J gene: TRBJ2-3
D gene: NA
CDR3 protein: CSAETTQYF
CDR3 DNA: TGCAGTGCTGAGACAACCCAGTATTTT

clone size: few
V gene: TRBV15
J gene: TRBJ2-7
D gene: TRBD2
CDR3 protein: CATSREASGYNNEQYF
CDR3 DNA: TGTGCCACCAGCAGAGAGGCTAGCGGCTATAACAATGAGCAGTACTTC

clone size: few
V gene: TRBV6-1
J gene: TRBJ2-7
D gene: NA
CDR3 protein: CASSEFGLYEQYF
CDR3 DNA: TGTGCCAGCAGTGAATTCGGCCTCTACGAGCAGTACTTC

clone size: many
V gene: TRBV7-2
J gene: TRBJ2-4
D gene: NA
CDR3 protein: CASSPRGAKNIQYF
CDR3 DNA: TGTGCCAGCAGCCCTAGGGGGGCCAAAAACATTCAGTACTTC

clone size: NA
V gene: TRBV6-5
J gene: TRBJ2-1
D gene: TRBD1
CDR3 protein: CASSYSAGTVGDEQFF
CDR3 DNA: TGTGCCAGCAGTTACTCGGCCGGGACAGTTGGGGATGAGCAGTTCTTC

clone size: NA
V gene: TRBV9
J gene: TRBJ2-5
D gene: NA
CDR3 protein: CASSVGTGRGEQYF
CDR3 DNA: TGTGCCAGCAGCGTAGGAACAGGGAGGGGTGAGCAGTACTTC

clone size: NA
V gene: TRBV27
J gene: TRBJ1-5
D gene: NA
CDR3 protein: CASSFGQLAQPQHF
CDR3 DNA: TGTGCCAGCAGTTTCGGGCAACTGGCTCAGCCCCAGCATTTT

clone size: NA
V gene: TRBV6-2/TRBV6-3
J gene: TRBJ1-4
D gene: TRBD1
CDR3 protein: CASSDRDRNEKLFF
CDR3 DNA: TGTGCCAGCAGCGACCGGGACAGAAATGAAAAACTGTTTTTT

clone size: NA
V gene: TRBV20-1
J gene: TRBJ2-2
D gene: NA
CDR3 protein: CSARGSRQGGTGELFF
CDR3 DNA: TGCAGTGCTAGAGGTAGTCGACAGGGAGGAACCGGGGAGCTGTTTTTT

clone size: few
V gene: TRBV6-5
J gene: TRBJ1-2
D gene: NA
CDR3 protein: CASSPVEGSYGYTF
CDR3 DNA: TGTGCCAGCAGTCCGGTAGAGGGGTCCTATGGCTACACCTTC

clone size: once
V gene: TRBV4-1
J gene: TRBJ2-1
D gene: NA
CDR3 protein: CASSPIGLYEQFF
CDR3 DNA: TGCGCCAGCAGCCCCATAGGGCTTTATGAGCAGTTCTTC

clone size: NA
V gene: TRBV13
J gene: TRBJ1-6
D gene: NA
CDR3 protein: CASSFLPGRIPFLNSPLHF
CDR3 DNA: TGTGCCAGCAGCTTTCTCCCGGGACGGATTCCCTTTCTGAATTCACCCCTCCACTTT